These 9 T cell receptor beta chains were sequenced from one sample in a study of resident and recirculating memory T cells in vitiligo. TCRdb's copy holds only in-frame clones and misses some; the assay was immunoSEQ multiplex PCR. Among around 38,000 clones listed, around 90% were seen once. Sequenced input: blood. The receptors shown here come from a male donor with vitiligo.

This clone came up once. This chain joins TRBV4-3 and TRBJ1-2; the match to TRBD1 covers 7 bases. Trimming took 3 bases from V and 4 from J; bases not matched to a gene: 8. The CDR3 is 15 residues long. Germline V lookup: CDR1 LGHNA, CDR2 YSLEER. The CDR3 sequence is CASSQVQGGAYGYTF. CDR3 sequence (DNA): TGCGCCAGCAGCCAGGTCCAGGGGGGTGCCTATGGCTACACCTTC.

V gene TRBV6-5 combines with J gene TRBJ2-7; 7 bases fit TRBD2. Germline V gene sequence: CDR1 MNHEY, CDR2 SVGAGI. The length of the CDR3 is 14 residues. V was pared by 6 bases and J by 2 bases, with 7 bases of the junction left unmatched. The CDR3 sequence is CASRGWGGTYEQYF. CDR3 DNA: TGTGCCAGCAGGGGCTGGGGAGGGACCTACGAGCAGTACTTC.

This clone was seen a few times. The genes are TRBV4-2 and TRBJ2-2, with D possibly matching TRBD2 (6 bases). Germline loops: CDR1 LGHNA, CDR2 YNFKEQ. The V gene lost 5 bases and the J gene lost 0 bases, with 16 bases spanning the gap. CDR3 length: 17 residues. CDR3 bases: TGTGCCAGCAGCGAAGTCGGAGGGGCGTCGAACACCGGGGAGCTGTTTTTT. Translating it yields CASSEVGGASNTGELFF.

For the CDR3, the DNA is TGTGCCAGAAGCGATTTGGGGGCCGACTATGGCTACACCTTC. Residues: CARSDLGADYGYTF. V is TRBV7-5 and J is TRBJ1-2; the listed D gene, TRBD1, was not tested against the DNA. TRBV7-5 is listed as a pseudogene. This CDR3 has 14 residues.

This chain joins TRBV10-3 and TRBJ2-7; 9 bases agree with TRBD1. Germline CDR1 reads ENHRY; CDR2 reads SYGVKD. The CDR3 extends over 13 amino acids. The J segment lost 6 bases and the V segment lost 7 bases, leaving 7 bases of the junction unmatched. The CDR3 coding sequence is TGTGCCATCAAAGGGACAGGGATTCCCGAGCAGTACTTC. This codes for CAIKGTGIPEQYF.

The chain uses TRBV12-5 and TRBJ1-1; a weak D match, TRBD1 (5 bases). The V and J ends lost 5 bases and 0 bases respectively, with 13 bases between them. Germline V gives CDR1 LGHNT, CDR2 FRNRAP. The CDR3 sequence is 15 residues long. CDR3 nucleotides: TGTGCTAGTGGTGAACACAGGACGGTGAACACTGAAGCTTTCTTT. It translates to CASGEHRTVNTEAFF.

This chain uses TRBV19 with TRBJ2-3, with 8 bases that match TRBD2. CDR3 size: 18 residues. Unmatched junction bases numbered 8, after V lost 0 bases and J lost 0 bases. Per the germline V gene, CDR1 is LNHDA and CDR2 is SQIVND (reference sequence). This CDR3 reads CASSIEVGTRPSTDTQYF. The CDR3 DNA is TGTGCCAGTAGTATAGAAGTCGGGACTAGACCTAGCACAGATACGCAGTATTTT.

In this sample, this clone turned up once. This chain connects TRBV21-1 to TRBJ2-1; the table's D gene call, TRBD1, was not cross checked with the DNA. TRBV21-1 constitutes a pseudogene. This CDR3 region has 14 residues. The CDR3 is CASSNFWPYNEQFF. The CDR3 coding sequence is TGTGCCAGCAGCAATTTCTGGCCCTACAATGAGCAGTTCTTC.

This chain uses TRBV5-1 with TRBJ2-2; D possibly corresponds to TRBD2 (7 bases). The CDR3 is 16 amino acids. Germline CDR1 and CDR2: SGHRS and YFSETQ. V shed 0 bases and J shed 7 bases, with 16 bases lying between them. The CDR3 reads CASSLAGGPTIGELFF. CDR3 DNA sequence: TGCGCCAGCAGCTTGGCCGGGGGGCCCACAATCGGGGAGCTGTTTTTT.